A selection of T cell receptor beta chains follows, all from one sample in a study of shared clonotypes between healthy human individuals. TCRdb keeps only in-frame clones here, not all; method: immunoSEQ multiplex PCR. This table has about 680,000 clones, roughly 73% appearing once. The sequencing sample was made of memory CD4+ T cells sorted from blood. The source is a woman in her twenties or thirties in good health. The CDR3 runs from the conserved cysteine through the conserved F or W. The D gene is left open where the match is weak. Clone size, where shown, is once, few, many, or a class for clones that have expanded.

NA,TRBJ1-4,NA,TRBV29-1,TGCAGCGTTGTTCGGCGGGAGAATGAAAAACTGTTTTTT,CSVVRRENEKLFF
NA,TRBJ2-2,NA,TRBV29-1,TGCAGCGCTTGCCGATGGGACACCGGGGAGCTGTTTTTT,CSACRWDTGELFF
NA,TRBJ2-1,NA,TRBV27,TGTGCCAGCAGTTTTCTAGGTTACAATGAGCAGTTCTTC,CASSFLGYNEQFF
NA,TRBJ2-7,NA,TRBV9,TGTGCCAGCAGCCCTGGGACGACCTACGAGCAGTACTTC,CASSPGTTYEQYF
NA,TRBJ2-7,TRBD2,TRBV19,TGTGCCAGTAGTCTTCGGACGACTAGCGGGAGTATTTCCTACGAGCAGTACTTC,CASSLRTTSGSISYEQYF
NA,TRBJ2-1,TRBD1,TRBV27,TGTGCCAGCAGTTTATCCCCTCAGGACAGGCGTTTACAGTTCTTC,CASSLSPQDRRLQFF
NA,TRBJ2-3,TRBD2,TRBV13,TGTGCCAGCGCCCTCCGGACTAGCGGGAGTGCAGATACGCAGTATTTT,CASALRTSGSADTQYF
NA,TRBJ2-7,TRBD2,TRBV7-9,TGTGCCAGCAGCCCGACCGGACTAGCGAGGGAGCAGTACTTC,CASSPTGLAREQYF
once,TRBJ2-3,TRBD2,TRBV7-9,TGTGCCAGCAGCACGGGACTAGCGGTTAGCACAGATACGCAGTATTTT,CASSTGLAVSTDTQYF
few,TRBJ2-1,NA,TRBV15,TGTGCCACCAGCAGAGTACCAGGAGGCGCGTACAATGAGCAGTTCTTC,CATSRVPGGAYNEQFF
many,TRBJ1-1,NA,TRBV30,TGTGCCCAAGAGCTGAACACTGAAGCTTTCTTT,CAQELNTEAFF
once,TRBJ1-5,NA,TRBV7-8,TGTGCCAGCAGCTTTCTCCTCTCCAATCAGCCCCAGCATTTT,CASSFLLSNQPQHF
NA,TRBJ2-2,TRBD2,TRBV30,TGTGCCTGGAGGGTGACTAGCGGGATAGGGACCGGGGAGCTGTTTTTT,CAWRVTSGIGTGELFF
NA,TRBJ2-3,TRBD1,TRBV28,TGTGCCAGCGAGGGGGCACAGGGGGACACAGATACGCAGTATTTT,CASEGAQGDTDTQYF
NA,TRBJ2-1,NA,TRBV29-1,TGCAGCGTTGGAACAGCCCCGTACAATGAGCAGTTCTTC,CSVGTAPYNEQFF
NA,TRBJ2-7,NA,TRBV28,TGTGCCAGCACCGGGGCGGGAAGCTCCTACGAGCAGTACTTC,CASTGAGSSYEQYF
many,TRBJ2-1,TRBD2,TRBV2,TGTGCCAGCAGCCGAGCGGGAGGCAGGAATGAGCAGTTCTTC,CASSRAGGRNEQFF
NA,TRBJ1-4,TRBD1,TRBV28,TGTGCCAGCAGTGCCCACGGGACAGGGGAAGAAAAACTGTTTTTT,CASSAHGTGEEKLFF
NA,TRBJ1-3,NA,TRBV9,TGTGCCAGCAGTTCCCGTCCCTCTGGAAACACCATATATTTT,CASSSRPSGNTIYF
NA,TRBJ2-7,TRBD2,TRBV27,TGTGCCAGCAGCAAAACGGGACTAGCGGGGTCTCGGGAGCAGTACTTC,CASSKTGLAGSREQYF
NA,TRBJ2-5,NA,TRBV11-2,TGTGCCAGCAGCTTACGACAGTTTTCCCAGTACCAAGAGACCCAGTACTTC,CASSLRQFSQYQETQYF
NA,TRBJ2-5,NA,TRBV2,TGTGCCAGCAGTGAAGCGTCAGAGACCCAGTACTTC,CASSEASETQYF
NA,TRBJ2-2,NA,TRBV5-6,TGTGCCAGCAGCTTACGGACTGTCATCACGAACACCGGGGAGCTGTTTTTT,CASSLRTVITNTGELFF
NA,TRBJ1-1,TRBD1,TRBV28,TGTGCCAGCAGTTCGAGTTGGACAGGGGGCGTCACTGAAGCTTTCTTT,CASSSSWTGGVTEAFF
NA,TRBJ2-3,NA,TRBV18,TGTGCCAGCTCACCAGGGACGGCGGATACGCAGTATTTT,CASSPGTADTQYF
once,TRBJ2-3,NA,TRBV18,TGTGCCAGCTCACCAAATCTGGGGGGTGGCACAGATACGCAGTATTTT,CASSPNLGGGTDTQYF
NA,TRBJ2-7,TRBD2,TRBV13,TGTGCCAGCAGCGCGCCGCACAGCGGGAGGGCCCGGGAGCAGTACTTC,CASSAPHSGRAREQYF
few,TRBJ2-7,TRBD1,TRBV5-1,TGCGCCAGCAGCCCCGGACAGGCCTACTACGAGCAGTACTTC,CASSPGQAYYEQYF
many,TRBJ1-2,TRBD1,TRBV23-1,TGCGCCAGCATAACCACGGGGACAGCGACTAACTATGGCTACACCTTC,CASITTGTATNYGYTF
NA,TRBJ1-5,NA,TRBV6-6,TGTGCCAGCAGTTACTCGGAGGGCTCCCAGCCCCAGCATTTT,CASSYSEGSQPQHF
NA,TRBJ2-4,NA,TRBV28,NA,CASSSSTSGISLAKNIQYF
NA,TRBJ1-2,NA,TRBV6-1,TGTGCCAGCACGGGACACCTATACTATGGCTACACCTTC,CASTGHLYYGYTF
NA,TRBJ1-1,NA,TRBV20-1,TGCAGTGCTGCAGTACAGGTAGAAGCTTTCTTT,CSAAVQVEAFF
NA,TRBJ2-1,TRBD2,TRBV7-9,TGTGCCAGCAGCCTTAGCGGGAATTACAATGAGCAGTTCTTC,CASSLSGNYNEQFF
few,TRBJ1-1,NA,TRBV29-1,TGCAGCGTTGTATCTGCTATGAACACTGAAGCTTTCTTT,CSVVSAMNTEAFF
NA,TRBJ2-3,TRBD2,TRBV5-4,TGTGCCAGCAGCTCCGAAAGAAGCGGGAACGTGGACACGCAGTATTTT,CASSSERSGNVDTQYF
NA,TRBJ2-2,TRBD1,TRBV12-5,TGTGCTAGTGGTTTGGTACTGGACAGGGACACCGGGGAGCTGTTTTTT,CASGLVLDRDTGELFF
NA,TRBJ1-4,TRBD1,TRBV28,TGTGCCAGCAGTTCTGGGACAGCAGACGGCGAAAAACTGTTTTTT,CASSSGTADGEKLFF
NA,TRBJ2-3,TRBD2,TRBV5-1,TGCGCCAGCCGAATAGCGGGGGGCACAGATACGCAGTATTTT,CASRIAGGTDTQYF
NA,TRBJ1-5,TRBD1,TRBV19,TGTGCCAGTAGTACTACCGGGACAGGGTATAGCAATCAGCCCCAGCATTTT,CASSTTGTGYSNQPQHF
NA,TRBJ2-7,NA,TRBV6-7,TGTGCCAGCAGAAGGGACTTCTCCTCCTACGAGCAGTACTTC,CASRRDFSSYEQYF
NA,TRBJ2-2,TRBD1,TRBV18,TGTGCCAGCTCATTGACAGGGTCGGACACCGGGGAGCTGTTTTTT,CASSLTGSDTGELFF
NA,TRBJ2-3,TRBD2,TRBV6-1,TGTGCCAGCAGTCCTCGTAGCGGGGACACAGATACGCAGTATTTT,CASSPRSGDTDTQYF
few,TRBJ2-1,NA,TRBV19,TGTGCCAGCCCCTGGCGACAGGACTACAATGAGCAGTTCTTC,CASPWRQDYNEQFF
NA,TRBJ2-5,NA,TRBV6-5,TGTGCCAGCAGTTACGGGCAACTCCAAGAGACCCAGTACTTC,CASSYGQLQETQYF
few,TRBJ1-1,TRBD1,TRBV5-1,TGCGCCAGCAGCTCCAGGGGGCCAGGGAGGAACACTGAAGCTTTCTTT,CASSSRGPGRNTEAFF
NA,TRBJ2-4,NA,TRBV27,TGTGCCAGCAGTTTGGGCGTTGCAGGAAACATTCAGTACTTC,CASSLGVAGNIQYF
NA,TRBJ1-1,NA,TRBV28,TGTGCCAGCGACAAACAGGGGAACACTGAAGCTTTCTTT,CASDKQGNTEAFF
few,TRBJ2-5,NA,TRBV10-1,TGCGCCAGCAGTTCAAGGCAGCGGGAGACCCAGTACTTC,CASSSRQRETQYF
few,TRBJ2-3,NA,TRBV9,TGTGCCAGCAGCGTACCTACAGATACGCAGTATTTT,CASSVPTDTQYF
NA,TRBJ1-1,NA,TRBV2,TGTGCCAGCAGTGTTTGGGGAGTTGACACTGAAGCTTTCTTT,CASSVWGVDTEAFF
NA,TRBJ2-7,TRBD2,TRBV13,TGTGCCAGCAGCGAGACTAGCGGGAGCTACGAGCAGTACTTC,CASSETSGSYEQYF
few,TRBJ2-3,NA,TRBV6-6,TGTGCCAGCAGTTACATCACAGATACGCAGTATTTT,CASSYITDTQYF
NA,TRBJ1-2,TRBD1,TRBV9,TGTGCCAGCAGCGCCGGGGACAGGCGCAACTATGGCTACACCTTC,CASSAGDRRNYGYTF
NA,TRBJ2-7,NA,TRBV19,TGTGCCAGTAGTTTAACCCGGGAGTACCTCGGATACGAGCAGTACTTC,CASSLTREYLGYEQYF
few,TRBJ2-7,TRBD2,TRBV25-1,TGTGCCAGCAGTGGTCTCAGCGGGATTCGAAACGAGCAGTACTTC,CASSGLSGIRNEQYF
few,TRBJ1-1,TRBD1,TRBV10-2,TGCGCCAGCAGTGAGGGGGACAGGGAAGCTTTCTTT,CASSEGDREAFF
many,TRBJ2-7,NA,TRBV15,TGTGCCACCAGCAGAGGGGTGGGCGAGCAGTACTTC,CATSRGVGEQYF
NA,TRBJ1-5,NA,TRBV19,TGTGCCAGTAGTAGTCTTCTATGGGGGAGTGATCAGCCCCAGCATTTT,CASSSLLWGSDQPQHF